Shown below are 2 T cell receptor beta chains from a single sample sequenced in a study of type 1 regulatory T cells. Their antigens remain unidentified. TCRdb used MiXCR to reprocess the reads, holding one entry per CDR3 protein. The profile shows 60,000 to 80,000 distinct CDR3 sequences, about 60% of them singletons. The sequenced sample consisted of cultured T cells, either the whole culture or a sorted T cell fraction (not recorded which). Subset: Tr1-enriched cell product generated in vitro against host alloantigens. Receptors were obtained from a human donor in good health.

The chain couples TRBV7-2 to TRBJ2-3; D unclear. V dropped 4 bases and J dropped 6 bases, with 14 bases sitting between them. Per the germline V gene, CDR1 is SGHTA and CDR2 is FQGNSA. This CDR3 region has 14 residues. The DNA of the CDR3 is TGTGCCAGCAGCTCCGCCGCACGTCGGGATACGCAGTATTTT. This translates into CASSSAARRDTQYF. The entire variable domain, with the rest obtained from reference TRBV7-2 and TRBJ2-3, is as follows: GAGVSQSPSNKVTEKGKDVELRCDPISGHTALYWYRQSLGQGLEFLIYFQGNSAPDKSGLPSDRFSAERTGGSVSTLTIQRTQQEDSAVYLCASSSAARRDTQYFGPGTRLTVL.

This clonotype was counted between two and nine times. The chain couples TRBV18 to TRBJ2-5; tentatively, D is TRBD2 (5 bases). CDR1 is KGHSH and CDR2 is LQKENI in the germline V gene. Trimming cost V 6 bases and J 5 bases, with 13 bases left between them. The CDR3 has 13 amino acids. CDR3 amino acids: CASSPPGGETQYF. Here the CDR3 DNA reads TGTGCCAGCTCTCCTCCCGGCGGGGAGACCCAGTACTTC.